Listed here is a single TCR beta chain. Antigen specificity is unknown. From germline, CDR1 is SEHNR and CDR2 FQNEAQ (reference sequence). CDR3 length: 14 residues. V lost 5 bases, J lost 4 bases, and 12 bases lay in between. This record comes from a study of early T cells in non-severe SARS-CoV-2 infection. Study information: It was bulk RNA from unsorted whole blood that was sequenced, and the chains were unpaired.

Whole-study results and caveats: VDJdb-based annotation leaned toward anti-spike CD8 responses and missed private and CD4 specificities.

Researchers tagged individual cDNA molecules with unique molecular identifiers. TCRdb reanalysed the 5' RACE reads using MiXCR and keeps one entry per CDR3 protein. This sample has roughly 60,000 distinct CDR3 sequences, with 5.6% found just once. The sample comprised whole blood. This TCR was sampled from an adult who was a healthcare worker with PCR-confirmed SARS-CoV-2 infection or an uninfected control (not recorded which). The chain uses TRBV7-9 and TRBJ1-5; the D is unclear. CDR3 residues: CASSPMLSNQPQHF. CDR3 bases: TGTGCCAGCAGCCCGATGCTTTCTAATCAGCCCCAGCATTTT. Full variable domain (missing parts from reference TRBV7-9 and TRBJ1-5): DTGVSQNPRHKITKRGQNVTFRCDPISEHNRLYWYRQTLGQGPEFLTYFQNEAQLEKSRLLSDRFSAERPKGSFSTLEIQRTEQGDSAMYLCASSPMLSNQPQHFGDGTRLSIL.